The entry that follows covers one T cell receptor beta chain sequence. The data were obtained in a study of blood T cell repertoires in COVID-19. Study background: Specimens from acute and convalescent COVID-19 originated in the United States, Italy and Spain.

J lost 3 bases, V lost 3 bases, and 4 bases had no gene match. The CDR3 covers 16 residues. Germline CDR1 and CDR2: SGHNT and YENEEA. Produced via immunoSEQ multiplex PCR; TCRdb's table is partial and in-frame only. The sample yields approximately 350,000 clones, approximately 86% seen once. The origin of this receptor is an older woman with COVID-19, enrolled during active disease. The V and J genes are TRBV11-3 and TRBJ2-3; 12 positions match TRBD1. The sequenced sample consisted of peripheral blood. CDR3 DNA sequence: TGTGCCAGCAGCTTTAGGGACAGGGGGCTAACAGATACGCAGTATTTT. It encodes CASSFRDRGLTDTQYF.